The 19 T cell receptor beta chains below were found in one sample sequenced in a study of blood T cell repertoires in COVID-19. Measured with immunoSEQ multiplex PCR; TCRdb has only the in-frame clones, and not every one. The sample yields approximately 250,000 clones, 85% seen once. Input material: peripheral blood. These receptors originate from a middle-aged man with COVID-19, enrolled during active disease.

The J gene is TRBJ1-5, the V gene TRBV6-2 or TRBV6-3, with 7 bases identical to TRBD1. Trimming took 2 bases from V and 3 from J; bases not matched to a gene: 7. Germline V gene data show CDR1 as MNHEY and CDR2 as SVGEGT. The CDR3 has 16 residues. CDR3: CASSYTGTAINQPQHF. Here the CDR3 DNA reads TGTGCCAGCAGTTACACCGGGACAGCCATCAATCAGCCCCAGCATTTT.

V and J are TRBV7-3 and TRBJ1-1; D might be TRBD1 (6 bases). Germline V gene sequence: CDR1 SGHTA, CDR2 FQGTGA. V was pared by 4 bases and J by 4 bases, with 16 bases between. The CDR3 length is 15 residues. The CDR3 bases are TGTGCCAGCAGCTCCTCCCCGGGGGGCACCACTGAAGCTTTCTTT. It translates to CASSSSPGGTTEAFF.

The chain recombines TRBV3-1 (or the pseudogene TRBV3-2) with TRBJ2-7; a possible D gene is TRBD1 (7 bases). This CDR3 is built from 13 residues. Trimming took off 7 bases at V and 3 bases at J, with 13 bases between the two ends. Germline values: CDR1 LGHDT, CDR2 YNNKEL (reference sequence). CDR3 protein: CASTLQGGYEQYF. In DNA form, the CDR3 reads TGTGCCAGCACCCTTCAGGGGGGCTACGAGCAGTACTTC.

The V gene is TRBV6-5, the J gene TRBJ2-4; D possibly corresponds to TRBD2 (5 bases). This CDR3 spans 15 amino acids. CDR1 is MNHEY and CDR2 is SVGAGI in the germline V gene. With 7 bases removed from V and 1 base from J, the gap between germline ends came to 14 bases. The CDR3: CASNIRERAKNIQYF. CDR3 bases: TGTGCCAGCAATATAAGGGAGCGGGCCAAAAACATTCAGTACTTC.

CDR3 sequence reads: CASSFDSSGNTIYF. CDR3 DNA: TGCGCCAGCAGCTTCGACTCCTCTGGAAACACCATATATTTT. This rearrangement joins TRBV5-1 to TRBJ1-3; D remains ambiguous. The germline V gene encodes CDR1 SGHRS and CDR2 YFSETQ. Deletions cut 2 bases from V and 0 bases from J, with 6 bases between. This CDR3 has 14 residues.

V gene TRBV7-8 combines with J gene TRBJ2-1; no reliable D call. Germline V gives CDR1 SGHVS, CDR2 FQNEAQ. This CDR3 region has 14 residues. V lost 1 base, J lost 3 bases, and 7 bases lay in between. CDR3 in amino acids: CASSLELRYNEQFF. CDR3 in DNA: TGTGCCAGCAGCTTAGAGCTTCGCTACAATGAGCAGTTCTTC.

The rearrangement links TRBV4-2 to TRBJ2-7; TRBD2 matches 8 bases. Losses at the gene ends were 0 bases for V and 4 bases for J; bases not matched to a gene: 8. Germline values: CDR1 LGHNA, CDR2 YNFKEQ. This CDR3 contains 16 residues. The CDR3 loop is CASSQERSGEGYEQYF. Here the CDR3 DNA reads TGTGCCAGCAGCCAAGAACGTAGCGGGGAAGGATACGAGCAGTACTTC.

The rearrangement joins TRBV6-1 to TRBJ1-6; D might be TRBD1 (5 bases). The ends were cut back, 0 bases at V and 6 bases at J, with 12 bases in the middle. Germline values: CDR1 MNHNS, CDR2 SASEGT. The CDR3 runs 16 residues. In nucleotides, the CDR3 is TGTGCCAGCAGTGAAGCGCTAGGGGAGGGTAATTCACCCCTCCACTTT. Amino acid sequence: CASSEALGEGNSPLHF.

The chain links TRBV29-1 to TRBJ2-3; D gene ambiguous. The V gene lost 5 bases and the J gene lost 4 bases, with 13 bases spanning the gap. Germline CDR1 is SQVTM and CDR2 is ANQGSEA. The CDR3 runs 13 residues. As DNA, the CDR3 is TGCAGCGTTACGGGTCAAGGAGCAGATACGCAGTATTTT. Translating gives CSVTGQGADTQYF.

This chain links TRBV28 with TRBJ2-7; TRBD2 matches 8 bases. J lost 3 bases, V lost 8 bases, and 6 bases had no gene match. CDR3 length equals 13 residues. Looked up from germline, CDR1 is MDHEN and CDR2 is SYDVKM. The CDR3 reads CASLLRGGYEQYF. For the CDR3, the DNA is TGTGCCAGCCTCCTCCGGGGGGGCTACGAGCAGTACTTC.

This clone was observed once. The chain recombines TRBV12-3 or TRBV12-4 with TRBJ1-1; 7 bases fit TRBD1. The CDR3 length is 13 residues. The V segment lost 6 bases and the J segment 6 bases; nucleotides outside the gene matches: 7. CDR3 in amino acids: CASRLTGSPEAFF. The CDR3 DNA follows: TGTGCCAGCAGGCTGACAGGGAGCCCTGAAGCTTTCTTT.

The V gene is TRBV10-3, the J gene TRBJ1-4; D might be TRBD1 (6 bases). V dropped 2 bases and J dropped 4 bases, with 8 bases sitting between them. This CDR3 contains 14 residues. Germline V lookup: CDR1 ENHRY, CDR2 SYGVKD. In nucleotides, the CDR3 is TGTGCCATCAGTGAGGCACAGGGTAATGAAAAACTGTTTTTT. Protein sequence: CAISEAQGNEKLFF.

This clone came up once. This chain joins TRBV5-1 and TRBJ2-3; 10 bases fit TRBD2. Looked up from germline, CDR1 is SGHRS and CDR2 is YFSETQ. CDR3 length: 15 amino acids. With V trimmed by 3 bases and J by 7 bases, 8 bases remained unmatched. In DNA form, the CDR3 reads TGCGCCAGCAGCTCGAAGGCTAGCGGGGGCCATACGCAGTATTTT. This encodes CASSSKASGGHTQYF.

V is TRBV18 and J is TRBJ2-5; no clear D gene. This CDR3 comprises 13 residues. CDR1 and CDR2 from the germline V gene are KGHSH and LQKENI. Trimming pared 0 bases from V and 5 bases from J, leaving 7 bases between. CDR3 region: CASSPPLLETQYF. The DNA for the CDR3 is TGTGCCAGCTCACCACCCCTGTTGGAGACCCAGTACTTC.

V usage is TRBV3-1 (or the pseudogene TRBV3-2) and J usage is TRBJ1-3, with D hard to call. The CDR3 is 13 amino acids. Per germline, CDR1 LGHDT and CDR2 YNNKEL (reference sequence). V was trimmed by 6 bases and J by 5 bases, leaving 11 bases between them. The CDR3, as DNA: TGTGCCAGCAGACCGGGTAGCCGAAACACCATATATTTT. Amino acid sequence: CASRPGSRNTIYF.

The chain combines TRBV19 with TRBJ1-2; 7 nucleotides match TRBD1. CDR3 length: 15 amino acids. Per the germline V gene, CDR1 is LNHDA and CDR2 is SQIVND (reference sequence). After removal of 5 bases from V and 8 bases from J, the junction contained 14 bases not matched to a gene. The DNA of the CDR3 is TGTGCCAGTAGTGAGGGGGCCAGGATAAGGCGCGGCTACACCTTC. It specifies CASSEGARIRRGYTF.

This clone was found once. This chain connects TRBV11-2 to TRBJ1-2, with 9 bases matching TRBD1. Germline V gives CDR1 SGHAT, CDR2 FQNNGV. The trim removed 2 bases at V and 4 bases at J, leaving 8 bases unmatched. The CDR3 spans 16 residues. The CDR3 sequence: CASSLRQGGGGYGYTF. In DNA, the CDR3 is TGTGCCAGCAGCTTAAGACAGGGGGGCGGTGGCTATGGCTACACCTTC.

The chain links TRBV7-6 to TRBJ2-1; 10 bases agree with TRBD2. The CDR3 loop spans 16 amino acids. Germline CDR1 and CDR2: SGHVS and FNYEAQ. The J segment lost 5 bases and the V segment lost 1 base, leaving 5 bases of the junction unmatched. Written as DNA, the CDR3 is TGTGCCAGCAGCTTAGGGCTAGCGGGGGTCGACAATGAGCAGTTCTTC. Translation gives CASSLGLAGVDNEQFF.

This sequence joins TRBV12-3 or TRBV12-4 and TRBJ2-2, with unresolved D. This CDR3 is built from 13 residues. Trimming took off 7 bases at V and 6 bases at J, with 12 bases between the two ends. CDR3 coding DNA: TGTGCCAGCACCCTAAGTCGGGCCGGGGAGCTGTTTTTT. Translation gives CASTLSRAGELFF.